The entry below describes one T cell receptor beta chain. Its antigen is as yet unknown. Use of 60 Vbeta and 13 Jbeta primers characterized the PCR. Authors' data handling: Counted up in a later analysis, unique TCR beta chains came to some 72 million, with around 9.9 million shared. This table comes from immunoSEQ multiplex PCR, and its TCRdb copy is limited to in-frame clones, with some not included. V, J and clone size reflect that table, while D and trimming were determined from the DNA. This sample contains approximately 180,000 clones. This sample was taken from a study of cytomegalovirus exposure and HLA in healthy donors. Whole-study findings and limits: Roughly uniform depth of sequencing across donors was assumed in presence/absence analyses.

Germline V CDR1 and CDR2: SGHTA, FQGNSA. V dropped 2 bases and J dropped 0 bases, with 11 bases sitting between them. The CDR3 runs 16 residues. The donors gave bone marrow, and they were healthy. This TCR was sampled from a man aged 25 to 45 in good health and CMV-seronegative. The chain employs TRBV7-2 and TRBJ1-3; D unclear. Source material: PBMCs. The CDR3 region is CASSLTYSPSGNTIYF. CDR3 DNA sequence: TGTGCCAGCAGCTTAACGTACAGTCCCTCTGGAAACACCATATATTTT.